The table lists the clone carrying this T cell receptor (beta chain) with many counts. Antigen: not known. Profiles of TCR beta VDJ and CDR3 were generated from a genomic DNA template. Each CDR3 protein is one row after TCRdb ran MiXCR on the reads. The repertoire holds 200,000 to 250,000 distinct CDR3 sequences, with over 60% as singletons. The sample originates from a study of CD8+CD57+ T cells in acquired aplastic anemia. Overall study: Each DNA sample taken from sorted CD4+ and CD8+ cells came to about 3.4 ug on average. Study-wide findings and caveats: Patients and controls were found to share fewer than 35 CD8+ CDR3 sequences.

Germline V CDR1 and CDR2: ENHRY, SYGVKD. There are 16 residues in the CDR3. The J segment lost 0 bases and the V segment lost 2 bases, leaving 1 base of the junction unmatched. Sequencing used sorted CD4+, CD8+, or CD8+CD57+ T cells (not recorded which) from PBMCs. The TCR originated in a human donor in good health. The chain is built from TRBV10-3 and TRBJ2-3; TRBD2 matches at 11 bases. This chain's CDR3 is CAISEASGGSTDTQYF. CDR3 nucleotide sequence: TGTGCCATCAGTGAGGCTAGCGGGGGGAGCACAGATACGCAGTATTTT.